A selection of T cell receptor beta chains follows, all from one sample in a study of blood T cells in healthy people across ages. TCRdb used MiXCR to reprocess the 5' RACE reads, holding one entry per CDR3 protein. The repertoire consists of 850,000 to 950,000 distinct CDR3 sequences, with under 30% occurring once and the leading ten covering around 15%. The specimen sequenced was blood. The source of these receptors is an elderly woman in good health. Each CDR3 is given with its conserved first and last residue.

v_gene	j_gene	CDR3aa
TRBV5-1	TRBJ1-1	CASSSYRSEAFF
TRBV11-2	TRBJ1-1	CASSLGQGSGEAFF
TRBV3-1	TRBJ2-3	CASIAGDRTSTDTQYF
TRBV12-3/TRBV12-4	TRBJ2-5	CASSFPRQTLMGEETQYF
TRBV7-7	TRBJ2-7	CASSLAAGYEQYF
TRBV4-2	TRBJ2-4	CASSQGAGGFGNNIQYF
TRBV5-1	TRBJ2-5	CASSLGASGLQETQYF
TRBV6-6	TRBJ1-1	CASSLTGRGGTEAFF
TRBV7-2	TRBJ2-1	CASSLVGTSGGATYNEQFF
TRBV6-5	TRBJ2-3	CASSERQGGRNTQYF
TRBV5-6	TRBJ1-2	CASSPRARGDNYGYTF
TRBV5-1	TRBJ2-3	CASSPAPADTQYF
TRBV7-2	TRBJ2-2	CASSFGPFIGELFF
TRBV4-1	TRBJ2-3	CASSHSGGGADTQYF
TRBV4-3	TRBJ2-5	CASSQWPGRETQYF
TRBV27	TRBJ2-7	CASSLSLARGLDEQYF
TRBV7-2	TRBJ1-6	CASSSPGQSNSPLHF
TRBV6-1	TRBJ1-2	CASVRRGLDYGYIF
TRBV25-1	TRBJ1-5	CASSQGLFNQPQHF
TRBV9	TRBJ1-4	CASSVATGATNEKLFF
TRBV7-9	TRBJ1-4	CASSLVGTFNEKLFF
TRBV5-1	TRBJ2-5	CANSSRETQYF
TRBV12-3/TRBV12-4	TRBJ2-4	CASSFGHRGDIQYF
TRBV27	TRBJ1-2	CASSLSKGGGYTF
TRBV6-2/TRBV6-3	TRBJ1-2	CASTVMANYGYTF
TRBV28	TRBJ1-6	CASNRTGQGYSPLHF
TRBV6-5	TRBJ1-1	CASRGFGLSDWAFF
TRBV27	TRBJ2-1	CASSSPILQGQTTYNEQFF
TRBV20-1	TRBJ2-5	CSARAPLAGWEETQYF
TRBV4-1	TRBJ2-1	CASSPGKDDEQFF
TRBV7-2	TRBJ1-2	CASSLSSGGNYGYTF
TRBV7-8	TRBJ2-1	CASRRILGYPVGNEQFF
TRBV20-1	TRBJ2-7	CRAGQGIYVQYF
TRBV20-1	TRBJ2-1	CSALGRGGALTSSYNEQFF
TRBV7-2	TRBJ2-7	CASSLASSGGDYEQYF
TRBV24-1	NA	CATSDRGQLNNEQYF
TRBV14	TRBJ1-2	CASSQRGQTSYGYTF
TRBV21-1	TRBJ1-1	CASSKFRGGRGRLSKNTEAFF
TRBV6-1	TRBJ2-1	CASSVRRGQNNEQFF
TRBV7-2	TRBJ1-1	CASSLGGAKREAFF
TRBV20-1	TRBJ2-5	CSAPTSGGKTQYF
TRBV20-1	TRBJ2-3	CSARPQGKRGTDTQYF
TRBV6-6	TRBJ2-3	CASRDRAGGTDTQYF
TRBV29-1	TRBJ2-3	CSVKTPASTDTQYF
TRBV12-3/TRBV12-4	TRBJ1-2	CASSLRGRGNYGYTF
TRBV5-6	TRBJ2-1	CASSRLSGGPKNEQFF